Listed here are 6 T cell receptor beta chains from one sample, sequenced in a study of Graves' ophthalmopathy and Graves' hyperthyroidism. As the template, RNA transcripts were used to amplify TCR beta CDR3 regions. HTBI-primed RT-PCR formed the first round, and a multiplex PCR formed the second. TCRdb re-analysed the multiplex PCR reads in MiXCR, keeping a single row per CDR3 protein. Of 150,000 or so distinct CDR3 sequences in the sample, more than 30% are singletons; the top ten hold less than 6%. Sequenced input: peripheral blood. All receptors come from a middle-aged woman with Graves' ophthalmopathy.

V usage is TRBV12-3 or TRBV12-4 and J usage is TRBJ1-5; D remains ambiguous. This CDR3 spans 16 amino acids. The V end was cut by 3 bases, the J end by 0 bases, with 12 bases between. This CDR3 reads CASSFARGFSNQPQHF. CDR3 sequence (DNA): TGTGCCAGCAGTTTTGCCCGGGGATTTAGCAATCAGCCCCAGCATTTT.

The chain has TRBV28 and TRBJ1-5; 8 nucleotides line up with TRBD1. V trimming: 2 bases; J trimming: 1 base; junction bases outside the gene matches: 4. The CDR3 spans 16 residues. Germline V CDR1 and CDR2: MDHEN, SYDVKM. The CDR3 coding sequence is TGTGCCAGCAGTTTACAGGGGGCCGTGAGCAATCAGCCCCAGCATTTT. Translating gives CASSLQGAVSNQPQHF.

This clonotype was observed at least ten times. This rearrangement joins TRBV27 to TRBJ1-2; unclear D gene. CDR3 length equals 14 residues. Trimming pared 2 bases from V and 5 bases from J, leaving 12 bases between. From germline, CDR1 is MNHEY and CDR2 SMNVEV (reference sequence). CDR3 residues: CASSLGQEIYGYTF. DNA of the CDR3: TGTGCCAGCAGTTTAGGGCAGGAGATTTATGGCTACACCTTC.

Ten or more counts support this clonotype. The V gene is TRBV2, the J gene TRBJ2-2, with 11 positions matching TRBD1. Germline V gene data show CDR1 as SNHLY and CDR2 as FYNNEI. V lost 10 bases to trimming and J lost 1 base; unmatched junction nucleotides: 8. This CDR3 contains 16 residues. DNA for the CDR3: TGTGCCACCCACCGGGGGACAGGGGGGAACACCGGGGAGCTGTTTTTT. It specifies CATHRGTGGNTGELFF.

This clonotype was observed at least ten times. The rearrangement uses TRBV12-3 or TRBV12-4 and TRBJ1-3, with 10 bases identical to TRBD1. Unmatched junction bases numbered 13, after V lost 8 bases and J lost 0 bases. The CDR3 extends over 18 amino acids. CDR3 protein: CASWGGQGRTNSGNTIYF. As DNA, the CDR3 is TGTGCCAGCTGGGGGGGACAGGGGCGAACTAACTCTGGAAACACCATATATTTT.

This clonotype has a single count. The chain links TRBV6-5 to TRBJ2-2; D not resolved. The CDR3 spans 13 residues. Between the trimmed V and J ends, which lost 0 bases and 6 bases, there was a span of 5 bases. CDR1 is MNHEY and CDR2 is SVGAGI in the germline V gene. The chain's CDR3 is CASSYSMPGELFF. The CDR3 DNA reads as TGTGCCAGCAGTTACTCGATGCCCGGGGAGCTGTTTTTT.